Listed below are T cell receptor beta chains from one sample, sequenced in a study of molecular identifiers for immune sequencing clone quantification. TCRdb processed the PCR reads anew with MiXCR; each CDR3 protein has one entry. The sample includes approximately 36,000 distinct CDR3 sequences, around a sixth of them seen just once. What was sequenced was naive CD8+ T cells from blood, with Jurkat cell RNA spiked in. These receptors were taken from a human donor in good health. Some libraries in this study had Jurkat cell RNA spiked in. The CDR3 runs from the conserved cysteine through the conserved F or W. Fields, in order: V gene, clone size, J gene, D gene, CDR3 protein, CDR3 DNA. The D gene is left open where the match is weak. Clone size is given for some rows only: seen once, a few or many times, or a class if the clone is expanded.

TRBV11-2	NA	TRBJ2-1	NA	CASSLPGTGPAGGPGEEQFF	TGTGCCAGCAGCTTACCCGGGACAGGCCCCGCGGGAGGGCCTGGAGAAGAGCAGTTCTTC
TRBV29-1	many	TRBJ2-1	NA	CSVESSDEQFF	TGCAGCGTTGAAAGCTCTGATGAGCAGTTCTTC
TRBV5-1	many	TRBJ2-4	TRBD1	CASSRIDRGNIQYF	TGCGCCAGCAGCCGGATCGACAGGGGTAACATTCAGTACTTC
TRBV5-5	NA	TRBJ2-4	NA	CASTPEVAKNIRYF	TGTGCCAGCACTCCTGAGGTAGCCAAAAACATTCGGTACTTC
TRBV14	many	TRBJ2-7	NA	CASSLRGGYEQYF	TGTGCCAGCAGTCTTAGGGGCGGCTACGAGCAGTACTTC
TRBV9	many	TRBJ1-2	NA	CASKDGGTNYGYTF	TGTGCCAGCAAGGATGGGGGGACTAACTATGGCTACACCTTC
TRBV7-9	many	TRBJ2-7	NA	CASSPPPGRFSYEQYF	TGTGCCAGCAGCCCTCCTCCGGGACGGTTCTCCTACGAGCAGTACTTC
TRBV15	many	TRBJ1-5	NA	CATSRDRGGGNQPQHF	TGTGCCACCAGCAGAGATCGGGGGGGTGGCAATCAGCCCCAGCATTTT
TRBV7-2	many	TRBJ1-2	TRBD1	CASSFMGQGSYGYTF	TGTGCCAGCAGCTTTATGGGACAGGGAAGCTATGGCTACACCTTC
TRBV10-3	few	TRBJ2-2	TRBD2	CATLAGGSTGELFF	TGTGCCACCCTAGCGGGAGGCTCCACCGGGGAGCTGTTTTTT
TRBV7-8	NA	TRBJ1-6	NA	CASSLGESFSPLHF	TGTGCCAGCAGCTTAGGGGAGAGTTTTTCACCCCTCCACTTT
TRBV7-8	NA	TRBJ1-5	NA	CASSLVYRFNQPQHF	TGTGCCAGCAGCTTAGTTTATAGGTTTAATCAGCCCCAGCATTTT
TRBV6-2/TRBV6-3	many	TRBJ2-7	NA	CASSSQGHEQYF	TGTGCCAGCAGTTCACAGGGCCACGAGCAGTACTTC
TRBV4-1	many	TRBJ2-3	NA	CASSLSGTPSTDTQYF	TGCGCCAGCAGCCTTTCCGGGACACCGAGCACAGATACGCAGTATTTT
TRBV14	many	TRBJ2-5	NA	CASSQDLARQETQYF	TGTGCCAGCAGCCAAGATCTGGCACGCCAAGAGACCCAGTACTTC
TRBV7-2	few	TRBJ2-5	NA	CASSPGTWGAQETQYF	TGTGCCAGCAGCCCCGGGACTTGGGGGGCCCAAGAGACCCAGTACTTC
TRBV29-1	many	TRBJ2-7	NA	CSVVVRERYEQYF	TGCAGCGTTGTGGTCAGGGAGAGGTACGAGCAGTACTTC
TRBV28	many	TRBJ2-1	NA	CASSVIPGLQYEDEQFF	TGTGCCAGCAGTGTAATCCCGGGACTCCAATATGAGGACGAGCAGTTCTTC
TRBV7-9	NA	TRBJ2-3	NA	CASSPEGDTQYF	TGTGCCAGCAGCCCTGAGGGGGATACGCAGTATTTT
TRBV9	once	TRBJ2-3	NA	CASSVEGGRDTQYF	TGTGCCAGCAGCGTAGAAGGGGGGCGAGATACGCAGTATTTT
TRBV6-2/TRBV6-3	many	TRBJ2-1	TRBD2	CASSPISGSGNNEQFF	TGTGCCAGCAGTCCAATTAGCGGGAGTGGGAACAATGAGCAGTTCTTC
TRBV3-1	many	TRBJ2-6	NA	CASSQYRAAGANVLTF	TGTGCCAGCAGCCAATACAGGGCGGCTGGGGCCAACGTCCTGACTTTC
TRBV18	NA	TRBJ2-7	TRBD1	CASSQTTGLGSYEQYF	TGTGCCAGCTCACAGACGACAGGGTTGGGTTCCTACGAGCAGTACTTC
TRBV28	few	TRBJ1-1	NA	CASSPKLGVSEAFF	TGTGCCAGCAGTCCCAAATTAGGGGTTAGTGAAGCTTTCTTT
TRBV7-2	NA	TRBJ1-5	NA	CASGGGNNQPQHF	TGTGCCAGCGGAGGGGGAAACAATCAGCCCCAGCATTTT
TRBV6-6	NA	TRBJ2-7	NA	CASSYVLVSSLYEQYF	TGTGCCAGCAGTTACGTTTTAGTCAGTTCCCTCTACGAGCAGTACTTC
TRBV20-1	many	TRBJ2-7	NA	CSARDRGRATGRIEQYF	TGCAGTGCTAGAGATAGAGGGCGGGCAACGGGGAGAATCGAGCAGTACTTC
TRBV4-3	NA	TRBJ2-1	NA	CASRLVGAVEQFF	TGCGCCAGCAGACTAGTGGGAGCGGTTGAGCAGTTCTTC
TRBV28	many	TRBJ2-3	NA	CASSPSGGSSLETDTQYF	TGTGCCAGCAGTCCCTCTGGGGGGTCTAGTCTGGAAACAGATACGCAGTATTTT
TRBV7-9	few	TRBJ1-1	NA	CASSLGSTGRTTEAFF	TGTGCCAGCAGCTTAGGGTCCACGGGGAGAACCACTGAAGCTTTCTTT
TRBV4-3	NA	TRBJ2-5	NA	CASSQDFPGQETQYF	TGCGCCAGCAGCCAAGATTTCCCGGGTCAAGAGACCCAGTACTTC
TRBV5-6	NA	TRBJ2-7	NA	CASSSTLGPVYEQYF	TGTGCCAGCAGCTCGACCCTTGGACCGGTCTACGAGCAGTACTTC
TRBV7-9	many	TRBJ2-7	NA	CASSLGGQTYEQYF	TGTGCCAGCAGCTTAGGGGGCCAGACCTACGAGCAGTACTTC
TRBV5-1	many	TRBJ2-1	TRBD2	CASSPPGLAAEQFF	TGCGCCAGCAGCCCGCCGGGACTAGCGGCTGAGCAGTTCTTC
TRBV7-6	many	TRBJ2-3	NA	CASSLDQAGAGDTQYF	TGTGCCAGCAGCTTAGACCAGGCCGGTGCTGGGGATACGCAGTATTTT
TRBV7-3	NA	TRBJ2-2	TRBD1	CVSSWGQGTGELFF	TGTGTCAGCAGCTGGGGACAGGGCACCGGGGAGCTGTTTTTT
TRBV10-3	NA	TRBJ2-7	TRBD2	CAIGGGTSYEQYF	TGTGCCATCGGGGGGGGGACCTCCTACGAGCAGTACTTC
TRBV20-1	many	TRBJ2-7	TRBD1	CSARDPGQGVFEQYF	TGCAGTGCTAGAGATCCCGGACAGGGGGTATTCGAGCAGTACTTC